Sequencing of this TCR beta chain was carried out in a study of blood T cell repertoires in COVID-19. Study summary: Nucleic acid was either cDNA or gDNA, and it came from T cells, B-cell-depleted T cells, or PBMCs.

The protocol was immunoSEQ multiplex PCR, while the TCRdb copy is restricted to in-frame clones and leaves out a portion. The repertoire holds around 70,000 clones, less than 95% seen once, with approximately 4.8% in the top ten. The CDR3 runs 14 residues. Per the germline V gene, CDR1 is SNHLY and CDR2 is FYNNEI. V lost 5 bases and J lost 7, with 15 bases in between. The sequenced sample was peripheral blood. The sequence was collected from a woman aged 55-75 years with active COVID-19. V usage is TRBV2 and J usage is TRBJ2-1; D is possibly TRBD2 (6 bases). The CDR3 bases are TGTGCCAGCAGTTCGGGAGACCCACTTAATGAGCAGTTCTTC. This codes for CASSSGDPLNEQFF. Based on the CDR3 plus reference TRBV2 and TRBJ2-1, the full variable domain is EPEVTQTPSHQVTQMGQEVILRCVPISNHLYFYWYRQILGQKVEFLVSFYNNEISEKSEIFDDQFSVERPDGSNFTLKIRSTKLEDSAMYFCASSSGDPLNEQFFGPGTRLTVL.